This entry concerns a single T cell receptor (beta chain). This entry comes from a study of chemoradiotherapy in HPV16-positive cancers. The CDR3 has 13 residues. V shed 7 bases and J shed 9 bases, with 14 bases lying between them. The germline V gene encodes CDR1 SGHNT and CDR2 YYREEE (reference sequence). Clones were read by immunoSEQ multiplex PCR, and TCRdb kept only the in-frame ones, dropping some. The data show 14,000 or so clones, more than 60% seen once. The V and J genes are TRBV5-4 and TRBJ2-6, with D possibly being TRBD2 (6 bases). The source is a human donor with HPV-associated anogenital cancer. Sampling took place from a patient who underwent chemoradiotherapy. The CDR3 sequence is CASEAGGDNVLTF. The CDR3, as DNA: TGTGCCAGCGAGGCCGGGGGTGACAACGTCCTGACTTTC.